Sequencing of this TCR beta chain was carried out in a study of shared clonotypes between healthy human individuals (dated by TCRdb to the early 2020s). Study-level background: The cohort included a few men and a couple of women between 18 and 49 years of age. Between about 0.85 and 9.5 billion PBMCs per donor were obtained by leukapheresis. The study deeply sequenced blood TCR repertoires of five healthy adults to estimate repertoire size and the extent of clonotype sharing between individuals. For each donor, CD4 naive and CD4 memory were each run on three plates, CD8 naive on two plates, and CD8 memory on one plate. Libraries were prepared and TCR repertoires were sequenced by different laboratories using diverse techniques, in order to increase sequencing depth and limit assay-specific biases.

On the study overall, not on this receptor specifically: Because the study included only a small number of donors, the genetic and exposure-history diversity represented was limited. Based on pairwise subsampling, the degree of clonotype sharing among donors was expected to be affected by sequencing depth. Naive subsets generally had larger estimated clonotype richness than memory subsets. Approximately 5% of naive CD4, roughly 3.6% of naive CD8, approximately 2% of memory CD4, and 0.4% of memory CD8 clonotypes were shared across a few donors. Higher generation probabilities were observed for clonotypes shared by all four sorted-subset donors than for non-shared clonotypes. Sampling was restricted to blood, and TCR repertoires in tissues likely differ from the TCR repertoires found in blood. Incomplete sequencing was indicated by rarefaction of sorted-subset datasets, despite the large sequencing depth.

Measured from the cysteine to the phenylalanine, the CDR3 is 15 residues long. The entry retains the CDR3 DNA only, 45 bases that are in frame from base 1. The junction shows trimming of 2 bases on V and 7 bases on J, and the gene matches do not reach 8 bases of it. CDR1 and CDR2, per the germline V gene, are MDHEN and SYDVKM. TCR CDR3 regions were amplified from genomic DNA by multiplex PCR using the deep immunoSEQ assay. Genomic DNA extracted from each cell subset was distributed evenly over all wells of several immunoSEQ 96-well plates, and each plate served as one replicate. For sorted subsets, roughly 200 ng genomic DNA, equal to about 30,000 T cell genomes, was loaded into each replicate PCR. Purified libraries were quantified with a Qubit 3.0 fluorometer, sized on a Bioanalyzer 2100, and re-quantified with the KAPA Library Quantification kit. Every immunoSEQ 96-well plate was sequenced on a dedicated single-read 150-cycle Illumina NextSeq 550 flow cell. The original methods were these. Because the immunoSEQ output held only junctional sequences and lacked quality scores, the filtering could not match the filtering applied to full-length reads. To assign V/J genes and CDR3, sequences were annotated using PyIR, a Python wrapper for IgBLAST v1.9, with IMGT germline references. Any read was removed if the V/J assignment was weak (E-value above 1e-6), the CDR3 was missing, or the read contained stop codons, out-of-frame junctions, or ambiguous translated residues. A V3J clonotype was defined by an identical inferred V gene, J gene, and CDR3 amino acid sequence. Percentage overlap between repertoires was computed as shared unique clonotypes divided by the size of the smaller repertoire. RTK rarefaction, the Chao1 estimator, and Recon v2.1 estimates of unobserved clonotypes were used to assess repertoire richness. Generation probabilities for all TCRbeta clonotypes obtained by the gDNA method from several donors were computed using OLGA. The clones in this table, taken by TCRdb from immuneACCESS, are in-frame only. Not every clone is retained; where verified, under half of the shortfall comes from an unresolved V gene, and the cause of the rest is unknown. Clone size and the V and J calls come from that table; the DNA yielded D and trimming. The sample table shows 2,500,000 or so clones, and 93% are seen once. Roughly 0.39% of the sample is held by the ten biggest clonotypes.

The donors were healthy, HIV-negative adults with no recently reported acute infections or vaccinations. Every donor was a Caucasian adult residing in Nashville, Tennessee, USA. CD4+ T cells were enriched through magnetic negative selection, after which naive cells were positively selected on CD45RA and the remaining negative fraction served as the memory subset. Blood was collected by leukapheresis, and PBMCs were isolated by Ficoll-Histopaque density gradient centrifugation and then cryopreserved in liquid nitrogen vapor phase. Purity and quantity of every magnetically sorted T cell population were checked by analytical flow cytometry. Genomic DNA was isolated from every sorted fraction and measured by UV absorbance on a Nanodrop 2000c. This clone is a singleton in its sample. The antigen it recognizes is unknown. No base-level quality is on record; no much larger clone is a single base apart.

The chain is made from TRBV28 and TRBJ2-1, with 7 junctional bases fitting TRBD2. Sample: naive CD4+ T cells from PBMCs. Interpreted using the paper, the cell subset or site label stands for: CD45RA+ positively selected. The TCR originated in a man aged 18 to 29 in good health. Some clones in this sample may be carry-over from other donors' samples. The CDR3 region: CASSLGGRAGNEQFF. In nucleotide form, the sequence is TGTGCCAGCAGTTTAGGAGGGAGGGCCGGAAATGAGCAGTTCTTC.